One and the same sample provided the 2 T cell receptor beta chains below, sequenced in a study of cytomegalovirus exposure and HLA in healthy donors (dated by TCRdb to the late 2010s). The library was produced with the immunoSEQ multiplex PCR assay. The clones in this table, taken by TCRdb from immuneACCESS, are in-frame only. Not every clone is retained; where verified, under half of the shortfall comes from an unresolved V gene, and the cause of the rest is unknown. Across this sample there are some 130,000 clones, with 85% to 90% seen only once. Together, the top ten hold roughly 3% of the sample. The sequencing input was PBMCs. The receptors were sampled from a man younger than 35 in good health and CMV-seronegative.

The V gene is TRBV2, the J gene TRBJ1-1, with D perhaps TRBD1 (5 bases). Germline lookup yields CDR1 SNHLY and CDR2 FYNNEI. This CDR3 is 11 amino acids long. CDR3 region: CAGGGDTEAFF. The CDR3 DNA reads as TGTGCGGGGGGTGGGGACACTGAAGCTTTCTTT.

The chain combines TRBV27 with TRBJ2-6; 11 bases agree with TRBD2. CDR1 is MNHEY, CDR2 SMNVEV, per germline (reference sequence). This CDR3 spans 17 amino acids. Trimming at V came to 3 bases and at J to 3 bases, leaving 4 bases not matched to a gene. The CDR3 loop reads CASSFSGGASGANVLTF. CDR3 nucleotides: TGTGCCAGCAGTTTTAGCGGGGGGGCTAGTGGGGCCAACGTCCTGACTTTC.